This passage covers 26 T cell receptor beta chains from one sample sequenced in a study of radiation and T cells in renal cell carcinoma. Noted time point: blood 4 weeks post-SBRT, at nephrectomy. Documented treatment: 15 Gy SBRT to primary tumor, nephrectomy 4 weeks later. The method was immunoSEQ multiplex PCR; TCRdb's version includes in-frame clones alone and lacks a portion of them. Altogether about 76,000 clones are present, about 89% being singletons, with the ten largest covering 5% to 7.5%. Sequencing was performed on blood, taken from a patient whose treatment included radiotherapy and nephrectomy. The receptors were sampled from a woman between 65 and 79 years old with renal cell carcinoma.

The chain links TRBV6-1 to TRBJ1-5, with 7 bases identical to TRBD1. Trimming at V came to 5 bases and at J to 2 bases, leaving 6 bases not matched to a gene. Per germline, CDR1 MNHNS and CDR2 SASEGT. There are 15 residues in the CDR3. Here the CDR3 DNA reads TGTGCCAGCAGTCCCCAGGGGGGACGCAATCAGCCCCAGCATTTT. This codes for CASSPQGGRNQPQHF.

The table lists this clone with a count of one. CDR3 amino acids: CASSGTPLAKNIQYF. The CDR3 DNA follows: TGCGCCAGCAGCGGGACTCCCCTAGCCAAAAACATTCAGTACTTC. This rearrangement joins TRBV5-1 to TRBJ2-4; weak D call: TRBD2 (6 bases). This CDR3 spans 15 amino acids. The germline V and J ends were trimmed by 4 bases and 0 bases, with 11 bases remaining between them. Per germline, CDR1 SGHRS and CDR2 YFSETQ.

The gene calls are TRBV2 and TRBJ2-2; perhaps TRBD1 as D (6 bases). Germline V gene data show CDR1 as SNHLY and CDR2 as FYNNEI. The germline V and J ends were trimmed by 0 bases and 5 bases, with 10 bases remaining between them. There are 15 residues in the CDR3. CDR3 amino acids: CASSEAGARTGELFF. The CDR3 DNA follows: TGTGCCAGCAGTGAAGCGGGGGCGCGAACCGGGGAGCTGTTTTTT.

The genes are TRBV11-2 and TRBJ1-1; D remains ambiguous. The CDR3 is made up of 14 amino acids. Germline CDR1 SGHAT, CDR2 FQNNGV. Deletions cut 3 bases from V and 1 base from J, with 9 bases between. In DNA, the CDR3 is TGTGCCAGCAGCTTTCGGCAGCCGAACACTGAAGCTTTCTTT. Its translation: CASSFRQPNTEAFF.

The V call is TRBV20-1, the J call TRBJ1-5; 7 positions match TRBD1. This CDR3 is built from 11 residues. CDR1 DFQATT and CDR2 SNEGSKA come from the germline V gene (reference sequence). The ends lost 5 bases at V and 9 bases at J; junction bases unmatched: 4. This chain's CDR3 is CSARTGGPQHF. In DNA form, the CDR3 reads TGCAGTGCTCGGACAGGAGGGCCCCAGCATTTT.

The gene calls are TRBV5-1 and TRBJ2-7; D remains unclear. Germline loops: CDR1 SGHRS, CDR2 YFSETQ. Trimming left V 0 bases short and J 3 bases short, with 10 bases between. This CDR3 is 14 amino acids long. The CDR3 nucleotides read TGCGCCAGCAGCTTGGAATGGGGTAACTACGAGCAGTACTTC. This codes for CASSLEWGNYEQYF.

CDR3 protein: CASSFLQKNTEAFF. The CDR3 DNA follows: TGTGCCAGCAGCTTTTTACAGAAGAACACTGAAGCTTTCTTT. The chain couples TRBV7-9 to TRBJ1-1, with D uncertain. The V end lost 3 bases, the J end lost 1 base, and 9 bases lay between the germline ends. The germline gives CDR1 SEHNR, CDR2 FQNEAQ (reference sequence). CDR3 length: 14 amino acids.

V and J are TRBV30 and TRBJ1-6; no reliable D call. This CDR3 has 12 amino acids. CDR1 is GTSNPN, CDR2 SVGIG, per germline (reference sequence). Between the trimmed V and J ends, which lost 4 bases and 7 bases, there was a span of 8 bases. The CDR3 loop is CAWTDQNSPLHF. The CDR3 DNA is TGTGCCTGGACCGACCAGAATTCACCCCTCCACTTT.

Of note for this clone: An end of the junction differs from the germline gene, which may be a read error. The CDR3 DNA is TGTGCCAGCGGCTTAAAACATGGGTCTGGCTCTGGAAACACCATATATTTT. This translates into CASGLKHGSGSGNTIYF. The V gene is TRBV5-5, the J gene TRBJ1-3, with no clear D. CDR1 and CDR2 from the germline V gene are SGHKS and YYEKEE (reference sequence). The CDR3 totals 17 residues.

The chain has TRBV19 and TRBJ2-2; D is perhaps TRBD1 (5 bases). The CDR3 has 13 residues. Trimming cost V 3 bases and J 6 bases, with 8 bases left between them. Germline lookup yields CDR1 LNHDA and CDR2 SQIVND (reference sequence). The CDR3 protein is CASSMAGPGELFF. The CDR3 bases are TGTGCCAGTAGTATGGCAGGGCCCGGGGAGCTGTTTTTT.

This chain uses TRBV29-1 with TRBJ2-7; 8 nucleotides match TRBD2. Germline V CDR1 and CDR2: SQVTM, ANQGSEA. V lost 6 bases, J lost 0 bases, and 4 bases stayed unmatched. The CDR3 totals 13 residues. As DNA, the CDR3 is TGCAGCGTCCTCCTAGCGGGCTCCTACGAGCAGTACTTC. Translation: CSVLLAGSYEQYF.

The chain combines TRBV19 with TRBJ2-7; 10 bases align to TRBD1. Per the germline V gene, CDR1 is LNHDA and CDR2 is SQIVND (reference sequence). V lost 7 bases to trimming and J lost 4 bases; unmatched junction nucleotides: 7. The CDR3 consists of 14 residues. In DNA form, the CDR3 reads TGTGCCAGTACCCCGGGACAGGGGAAGTACGAGCAGTACTTC. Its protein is CASTPGQGKYEQYF.

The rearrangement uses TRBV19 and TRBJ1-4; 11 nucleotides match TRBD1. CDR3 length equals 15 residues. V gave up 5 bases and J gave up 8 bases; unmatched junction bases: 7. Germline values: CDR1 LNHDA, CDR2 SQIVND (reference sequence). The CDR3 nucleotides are TGTGCCAGTAGTGCCACCGGGACAGGGGGAGAAAAACTGTTTTTT. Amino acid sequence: CASSATGTGGEKLFF.

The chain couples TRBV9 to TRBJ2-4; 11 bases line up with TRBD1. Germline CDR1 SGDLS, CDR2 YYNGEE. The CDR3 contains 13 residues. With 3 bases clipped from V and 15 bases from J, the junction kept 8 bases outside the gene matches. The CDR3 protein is CASSAGTGGVPYF. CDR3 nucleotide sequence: TGTGCCAGCAGCGCCGGGACAGGGGGGGTTCCGTACTTC.

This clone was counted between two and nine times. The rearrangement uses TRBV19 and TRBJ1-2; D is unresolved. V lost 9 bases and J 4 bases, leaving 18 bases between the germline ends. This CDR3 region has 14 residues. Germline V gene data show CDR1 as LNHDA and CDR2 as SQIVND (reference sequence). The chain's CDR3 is CASSALRETYGYTF. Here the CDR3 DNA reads TGTGCCAGCAGTGCCCTAAGGGAGACCTATGGCTACACCTTC.

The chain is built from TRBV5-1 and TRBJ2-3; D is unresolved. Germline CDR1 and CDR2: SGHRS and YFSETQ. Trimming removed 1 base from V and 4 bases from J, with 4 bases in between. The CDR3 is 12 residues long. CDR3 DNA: TGCGCCAGCAGCTTGAAGGCAGATACGCAGTATTTT. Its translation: CASSLKADTQYF.

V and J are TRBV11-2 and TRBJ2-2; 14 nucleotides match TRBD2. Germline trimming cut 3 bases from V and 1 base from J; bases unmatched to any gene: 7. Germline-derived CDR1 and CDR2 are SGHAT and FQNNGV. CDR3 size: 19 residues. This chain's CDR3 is CASSFPLTSGGVNTGELFF. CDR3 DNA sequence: TGTGCCAGCAGCTTCCCCCTGACTAGCGGGGGGGTGAACACCGGGGAGCTGTTTTTT.

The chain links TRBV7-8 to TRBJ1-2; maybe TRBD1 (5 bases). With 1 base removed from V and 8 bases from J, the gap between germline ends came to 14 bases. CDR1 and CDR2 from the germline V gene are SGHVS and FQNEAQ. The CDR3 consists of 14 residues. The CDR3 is CASSLVQGTGGYTF. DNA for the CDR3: TGTGCCAGCAGCTTAGTTCAGGGTACGGGAGGCTACACCTTC.

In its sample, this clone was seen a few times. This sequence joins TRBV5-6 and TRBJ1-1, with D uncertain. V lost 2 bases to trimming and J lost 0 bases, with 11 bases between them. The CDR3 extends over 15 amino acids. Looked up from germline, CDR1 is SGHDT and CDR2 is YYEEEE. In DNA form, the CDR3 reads TGTGCCAGCAGCTTAGGAGGCAGGCTGAACACTGAAGCTTTCTTT. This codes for CASSLGGRLNTEAFF.

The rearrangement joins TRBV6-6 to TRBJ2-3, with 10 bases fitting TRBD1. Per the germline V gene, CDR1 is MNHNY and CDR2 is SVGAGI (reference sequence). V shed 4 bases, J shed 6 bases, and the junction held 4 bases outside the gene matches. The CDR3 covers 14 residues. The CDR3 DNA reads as TGTGCCAGCAGTTTTGGGACAGGGGAGGATACGCAGTATTTT. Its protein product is CASSFGTGEDTQYF.

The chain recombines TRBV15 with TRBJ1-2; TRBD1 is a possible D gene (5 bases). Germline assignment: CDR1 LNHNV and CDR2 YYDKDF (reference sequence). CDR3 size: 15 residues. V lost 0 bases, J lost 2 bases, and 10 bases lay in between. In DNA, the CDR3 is TGTGCCACCAGCAGAGAGGGCAGACAGAACTATGGCTACACCTTC. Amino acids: CATSREGRQNYGYTF.

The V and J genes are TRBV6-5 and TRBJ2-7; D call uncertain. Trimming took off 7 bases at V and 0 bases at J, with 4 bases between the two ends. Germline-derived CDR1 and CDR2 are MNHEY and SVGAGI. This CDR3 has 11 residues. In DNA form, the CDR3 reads TGTGCCAGCATAGGCTCCTACGAGCAGTACTTC. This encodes CASIGSYEQYF.

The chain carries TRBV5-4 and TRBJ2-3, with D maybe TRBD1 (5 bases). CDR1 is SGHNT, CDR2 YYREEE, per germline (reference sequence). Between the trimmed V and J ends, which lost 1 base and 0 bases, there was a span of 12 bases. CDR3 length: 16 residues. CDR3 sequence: CASSLSQTVSTDTQYF. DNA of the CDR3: TGTGCCAGCAGCTTGTCCCAGACAGTTAGCACAGATACGCAGTATTTT.

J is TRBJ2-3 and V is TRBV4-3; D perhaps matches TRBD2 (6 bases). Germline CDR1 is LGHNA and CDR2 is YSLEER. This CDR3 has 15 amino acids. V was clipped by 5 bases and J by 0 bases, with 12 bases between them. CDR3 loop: CASSTTGTSTDTQYF. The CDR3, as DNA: TGCGCCAGCAGCACCACCGGGACTAGCACAGATACGCAGTATTTT.

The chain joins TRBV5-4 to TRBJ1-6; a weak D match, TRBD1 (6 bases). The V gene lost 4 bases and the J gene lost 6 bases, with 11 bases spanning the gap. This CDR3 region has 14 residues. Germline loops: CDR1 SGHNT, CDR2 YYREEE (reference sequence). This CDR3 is CASSAGQINSPLHF. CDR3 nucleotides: TGTGCCAGCAGCGCGGGACAAATTAATTCACCCCTCCACTTT.

As DNA, the CDR3 is TGTGCCAGCAGCCAAGCCCCACCAGGGGCCTACGAGCAGTACTTC. This translates into CASSQAPPGAYEQYF. This chain joins TRBV4-2 and TRBJ2-7; possibly TRBD1 for D (6 bases). CDR1 LGHNA and CDR2 YNFKEQ come from the germline V gene. This CDR3 has 15 amino acids. V was clipped by 1 base and J by 2 bases, with 12 bases between them.